The 23 T cell receptor beta chains below all came from one sample that was sequenced in a study of T cell clonotyping in hematopoietic cell transplantation. The method was immunoSEQ multiplex PCR; TCRdb's version includes in-frame clones alone and lacks a portion of them. The sample has 25,000 to 30,000 clones, 80% to 95% seen once. The specimen was PBMCs, collected 100 days after allogeneic stem cell transplant. These receptors were taken from a female patient between 50 and 60 years old who had an allogeneic stem cell transplant from a related donor, so the T cells may come from the graft donor. Some clones in this sample may be carry-over from other donors' samples.

The chain joins TRBV25-1 to TRBJ2-1; TRBD2 matches 11 bases. V lost 5 bases and J lost 2; bases outside the gene matches: 2. This CDR3 contains 15 residues. CDR1 and CDR2 (germline): MGHDK, SYGVNS. CDR3 amino acids: CASSRLAGTYNEQFF. CDR3 in DNA: TGTGCCAGCAGTCGACTAGCGGGGACCTACAATGAGCAGTTCTTC.

The chain uses TRBV19 and TRBJ2-7, with 7 bases lining up with TRBD2. The CDR3 length is 15 residues. V dropped 7 bases and J dropped 2; count of bases not matched to a gene: 11. The germline V gene encodes CDR1 LNHDA and CDR2 SQIVND (reference sequence). Written as DNA, the CDR3 is TGTGCCAGTACTCCGGGCGGGGGACGCACCTACGAGCAGTACTTC. Residues: CASTPGGGRTYEQYF.

The chain has TRBV29-1 and TRBJ1-2, with TRBD1 identical over 7 bases. The V and J ends lost 6 bases and 3 bases, in that order; junction bases with no gene match: 7. Germline lookup yields CDR1 SQVTM and CDR2 ANQGSEA. The CDR3 has 13 residues. For the CDR3, the DNA is TGCAGCGTGACATATACAGGGGACTATGGCTACACCTTC. It is translated as CSVTYTGDYGYTF.

This clone was detected a few times. The chain carries TRBV4-3 and TRBJ2-3; D unclear. The CDR3 totals 17 residues. The germline V gene encodes CDR1 LGHNA and CDR2 YSLEER. Trimming left V 2 bases short and J 4 bases short, with 19 bases between. The CDR3 sequence: CASSQRSRQWAADTQYF. The CDR3 nucleotides are TGCGCCAGCAGCCAAAGATCCAGACAATGGGCCGCAGATACGCAGTATTTT.

This clone occurred a few times. This chain connects TRBV4-1 to TRBJ1-5; possible D gene TRBD1, 6 bases. The CDR3 is 14 amino acids. Between the trimmed V and J ends, which lost 3 bases and 6 bases, there was a span of 12 bases. CDR1 MGHRA and CDR2 YSYEKL come from the germline V gene. CDR3 DNA: TGCGCCAGCAGCCACCCCCAGGGGTCTCAGCCCCAGCATTTT. This encodes CASSHPQGSQPQHF.

V usage is TRBV6-6 and J usage is TRBJ1-2, with D possibly matching TRBD1 (5 bases). The CDR3 extends over 13 amino acids. Germline loops: CDR1 MNHNY, CDR2 SVGAGI (reference sequence). V was clipped by 7 bases and J by 5 bases, with 14 bases between them. CDR3 DNA: TGTGCCAGCACTCGACAGATCTCTTATGGCTACACCTTC. Translated: CASTRQISYGYTF.

This chain connects TRBV29-1 to TRBJ2-3; 11 bases are shared with TRBD2. CDR3 length: 13 residues. The germline V gene has CDR1 SQVTM and CDR2 ANQGSEA. The V gene end was trimmed by 3 bases and the J gene end by 8 bases; junction bases not matched to a gene: 4. Here the CDR3 reads CSVDLAGGGTQYF. In DNA form, the CDR3 reads TGCAGCGTTGATCTAGCGGGGGGAGGTACGCAGTATTTT.

The chain links TRBV2 to TRBJ2-2; no reliable D call. CDR1 is SNHLY and CDR2 is FYNNEI in the germline V gene. Trimming shortened V by 8 bases and J by 0 bases, and 13 bases separated the two germline ends. CDR3 length equals 15 residues. The CDR3 sequence is CASRQGISNTGELFF. The CDR3 nucleotides are TGTGCCAGCCGACAAGGGATCTCGAACACCGGGGAGCTGTTTTTT.

This sequence joins TRBV9 and TRBJ1-1, with 7 bases that match TRBD1. The V gene's germline CDR1 is SGDLS and CDR2 YYNGEE. With V trimmed by 0 bases and J by 4 bases, 3 bases remained unmatched. The CDR3 has 14 residues. CDR3 nucleotides: TGTGCCAGCAGCGTAGCTTACAGGGGCACTGAAGCTTTCTTT. This sequence encodes CASSVAYRGTEAFF. Using reference TRBV9 and TRBJ1-1 for the parts outside the CDR3, the full variable domain is DSGVTQTPKHLITATGQRVTLRCSPRSGDLSVYWYQQSLDQGLQFLIQYYNGEERAKGNILERFSAQQFPDLHSELNLSSLELGDSALYFCASSVAYRGTEAFFGQGTRLTVV.

The V call is TRBV29-1, the J call TRBJ2-3; perhaps TRBD1 as D (6 bases). Between the trimmed V and J ends, which lost 1 base and 3 bases, there was a span of 8 bases. This CDR3 has 13 residues. Germline V gene sequence: CDR1 SQVTM, CDR2 ANQGSEA. Here the CDR3 reads CSVEATGTDTQYF. The DNA for the CDR3 is TGCAGCGTTGAAGCAACAGGGACAGATACGCAGTATTTT.

This sequence joins TRBV28 and TRBJ1-3, with 8 bases fitting TRBD1. Germline assignment: CDR1 MDHEN and CDR2 SYDVKM. The length of the CDR3 is 17 residues. After removal of 2 bases from V and 6 bases from J, the junction contained 12 bases not matched to a gene. CDR3 in amino acids: CASSLNSLGQGENTIYF. For the CDR3, the DNA is TGTGCCAGCAGTTTAAACTCCCTAGGACAGGGAGAAAACACCATATATTTT.

V usage is TRBV5-1 and J usage is TRBJ1-3; D remains unclear. The CDR3 is made up of 15 amino acids. Between the trimmed V and J ends, which lost 4 bases and 1 base, there was a span of 12 bases. The V gene's germline CDR1 is SGHRS and CDR2 YFSETQ. CDR3 sequence (DNA): TGCGCCAGCAGCCGCGGAGCGGTATCTGGAAACACCATATATTTT. This translates into CASSRGAVSGNTIYF.

J is TRBJ1-2 and V is TRBV5-1; D not certain. The CDR3 length is 14 residues. Trimming shortened V by 3 bases and J by 6 bases, and 15 bases separated the two germline ends. Germline lookup yields CDR1 SGHRS and CDR2 YFSETQ. In DNA, the CDR3 is TGCGCCAGCAGCTCAGTGGGAGGATCAAATGGCTACACCTTC. Its translation is CASSSVGGSNGYTF.

This clone has just a few counts. The chain combines TRBV5-6 with TRBJ2-5, with D perhaps matching TRBD1 (6 bases). Germline CDR1 SGHDT, CDR2 YYEEEE. V was trimmed by 2 bases and J by 4 bases, leaving 12 bases between them. CDR3 length equals 14 residues. CDR3 DNA sequence: TGTGCCAGCAGCTTCGGACAGTTCGTAGAGACCCAGTACTTC. The encoded protein is CASSFGQFVETQYF.

The rearrangement joins TRBV7-7 to TRBJ2-3, with 8 bases lining up with TRBD2. V was clipped by 5 bases and J by 3 bases; unmatched bases: 4. The CDR3 is made up of 14 amino acids. Germline values: CDR1 SSHAT, CDR2 FNYEAQ (reference sequence). The CDR3 DNA is TGTGCCAGCAGCCAAGGACTAGCAACAGATACGCAGTATTTT. Its protein product is CASSQGLATDTQYF.

The sample holds a few counts of this clone. The chain employs TRBV27 and TRBJ2-7; 9 nucleotides agree with TRBD1. Per germline, CDR1 MNHEY and CDR2 SMNVEV (reference sequence). J gave up 5 bases and V 5 bases, and 13 bases lay outside the gene matches. The CDR3 covers 16 residues. CDR3 sequence reads: CASSLGSPGTGNEQYF. CDR3 DNA sequence: TGTGCCAGCAGTCTAGGAAGTCCCGGGACAGGGAACGAGCAGTACTTC.

This clone was detected once. The chain joins TRBV7-9 to TRBJ1-5; D remains unclear. This CDR3 has 15 residues. V lost 1 base to trimming and J lost 2 bases, with 9 bases between them. The V gene's germline CDR1 is SEHNR and CDR2 FQNEAQ (reference sequence). The CDR3 DNA reads as TGTGCCAGCAGCTTAGTAGGGAATGGCAATCAGCCCCAGCATTTT. This encodes CASSLVGNGNQPQHF.

The J gene is TRBJ1-2, the V gene TRBV5-1, with D uncertain. The CDR3 contains 13 residues. Germline V gene sequence: CDR1 SGHRS, CDR2 YFSETQ. V lost 4 bases and J lost 8, with 15 bases in between. The CDR3 spells CASSPQAPFGYTF. The CDR3 region has the DNA TGCGCCAGCAGCCCCCAGGCCCCGTTCGGCTACACCTTC.

V usage is TRBV30 and J usage is TRBJ2-3, with 9 bases that match TRBD2. Losses at the gene ends were 0 bases for V and 5 bases for J; bases not matched to a gene: 6. The CDR3 has 15 residues. From germline, CDR1 is GTSNPN and CDR2 SVGIG (reference sequence). The chain's CDR3 is CAWSVGSGGGDTQYF. For the CDR3, the DNA is TGTGCCTGGAGTGTAGGTAGCGGGGGAGGAGATACGCAGTATTTT.

The chain couples TRBV5-4 to TRBJ2-7, with D uncertain. This CDR3 has 15 residues. The V end was cut by 3 bases, the J end by 2 bases, with 15 bases between. The germline CDR1 and CDR2 sequences are SGHNT and YYREEE (reference sequence). CDR3 coding DNA: TGTGCCAGCAGCTCCACAAGCCTAATAACCTACGAGCAGTACTTC. Encoded protein: CASSSTSLITYEQYF.

The DNA of the CDR3 is TGTGCCAGCAGCCAAGGTGCGGGAAGGGAGACCCAGTACTTC. It translates to CASSQGAGRETQYF. This sequence joins TRBV4-2 and TRBJ2-5; D perhaps matches TRBD2 (6 bases). With 1 base removed from V and 5 bases from J, the gap between germline ends came to 11 bases. The CDR3 extends over 14 amino acids. Germline V gene sequence: CDR1 LGHNA, CDR2 YNFKEQ.

Points on this clone: This CDR3 is also generated by other DNA sequences in the sample. This chain uses TRBV5-1 with TRBJ1-5, with D tentatively TRBD1 (6 bases). The germline V and J ends were trimmed by 0 bases and 5 bases, with 9 bases remaining between them. This CDR3 has 14 residues. The germline CDR1 and CDR2 sequences are SGHRS and YFSETQ. The CDR3 nucleotides read TGCGCCAGCAGCTTGGGAGGGGGGGATCAGCCCCAGCATTTT. This gives the protein CASSLGGGDQPQHF.

This clone was seen a single time. V gene TRBV9 combines with J gene TRBJ2-3; 7 bases map to TRBD1. Germline V gives CDR1 SGDLS, CDR2 YYNGEE. Germline trimming cut 3 bases from V and 1 base from J; bases unmatched to any gene: 5. The CDR3 runs 15 residues. The CDR3 reads CASSAQGHGTDTQYF. The CDR3 bases are TGTGCCAGCAGCGCACAGGGGCACGGCACAGATACGCAGTATTTT.